Included here is one TCR beta chain sequence, with context. Its matching antigen is unknown. This sample was included in a study of somatic mutations in cytotoxic T cells in rheumatoid arthritis. Findings and caveats of the study: Only rheumatoid arthritis patients, not healthy controls, showed CD8+ clonality increasing with age.

In the authors' methods: The authors compared patient CD8+ clones larger than 1% against published virus-specific TCRB sequences. Only a few of these clones matched. Clones were read by immunoSEQ multiplex PCR, and TCRdb kept only the in-frame ones, dropping some. Clonal size and the V and J genes are those of that table, whereas D and trimming came from the DNA. In the table there are more than 15,000 clones, over 75% of which are singletons. The TCR was taken from an adult with rheumatoid arthritis. The sequenced sample consisted of CD8+ T cells sorted from blood.

The CDR3 loop is CASSFWDSSYNEQFF. The CDR3 DNA reads TGTGCCAGCAGCTTCTGGGACAGCTCCTACAATGAGCAGTTCTTC. The chain links TRBV7-9 to TRBJ2-1; 7 positions agree with TRBD1. The CDR3 is 15 amino acids. Unmatched junction bases numbered 2, after V lost 3 bases and J lost 0 bases. CDR1 and CDR2 from the germline V gene are SEHNR and FQNEAQ (reference sequence).